The 8 T cell receptor beta chains presented below share a single source sample, sequenced in a study of T cell changes during pregnancy in multiple sclerosis. Generated by immunoSEQ multiplex PCR, the TCRdb table keeps only in-frame clones and is missing some. The data hold about 17,000 clones, with almost 85% observed a single time. The source material was CD8+ T cells from peripheral blood mononuclear cells, sampled in the second trimester of pregnancy. The receptor set was obtained from a female donor in good health, enrolled as a control in a pregnancy study.

The chain has TRBV9 and TRBJ2-7, with D maybe TRBD1 (5 bases). The CDR3 is 16 amino acids. In germline, CDR1 is SGDLS, CDR2 YYNGEE. Deletions cut 2 bases from V and 3 bases from J, with 18 bases between. The CDR3 bases are TGTGCCAGCAGCGTCGGACACAATACTCCCCTCTACGAGCAGTACTTC. As protein: CASSVGHNTPLYEQYF.

The chain carries TRBV7-2 and TRBJ2-4; tentatively, D is TRBD1 (6 bases). The V gene lost 1 base and the J gene lost 4 bases, with 8 bases spanning the gap. Germline CDR1 reads SGHTA; CDR2 reads FQGNSA. This CDR3 is 14 amino acids long. The CDR3 loop reads CASSLVTGKNIQYF. The CDR3 coding sequence is TGTGCCAGCAGCTTAGTCACAGGGAAAAACATTCAGTACTTC.

The gene calls are TRBV27 and TRBJ2-1, with 7 bases matching TRBD2. Germline V gene data show CDR1 as MNHEY and CDR2 as SMNVEV (reference sequence). V lost 3 bases, J lost 2 bases, and 4 bases stayed unmatched. The CDR3 has 15 residues. DNA of the CDR3: TGTGCCAGCAGTTTGGGAGGGAGCCCCTACAATGAGCAGTTCTTC. This sequence encodes CASSLGGSPYNEQFF.

This CDR3 is CATSSGHPAKNIQYF. The DNA for the CDR3 is TGCGCCACCTCTTCGGGACACCCAGCCAAAAACATTCAGTACTTC. V usage is TRBV4-3 and J usage is TRBJ2-4, with TRBD1 as a possible D gene (6 bases). The length of the CDR3 is 15 residues. In germline, CDR1 is LGHNA, CDR2 YSLEER. V lost 10 bases and J 0 bases, leaving 16 bases between the germline ends.

The chain links TRBV7-9 to TRBJ1-1; no definite D call. Germline V gene sequence: CDR1 SEHNR, CDR2 FQNEAQ (reference sequence). Between the trimmed V and J ends, which lost 7 bases and 0 bases, there was a span of 12 bases. The CDR3 totals 14 residues. Here the CDR3 DNA reads TGTGCCAGCACCCCGGTAGCAGTGAACACTGAAGCTTTCTTT. Its translation: CASTPVAVNTEAFF.

The rearrangement joins TRBV7-2 to TRBJ2-3; the D is unclear. V lost 0 bases and J 9 bases, leaving 10 bases between the germline ends. Per germline, CDR1 SGHTA and CDR2 FQGNSA. CDR3 length: 13 residues. The CDR3: CASSLAVERTQYF. In DNA form, the CDR3 reads TGTGCCAGCAGCTTAGCCGTCGAGAGAACGCAGTATTTT. The complete variable domain, with remaining parts taken from reference TRBV7-2 and TRBJ2-3, reads GAGVSQSPSNKVTEKGKDVELRCDPISGHTALYWYRQSLGQGLEFLIYFQGNSAPDKSGLPSDRFSAERTGGSVSTLTIQRTQQEDSAVYLCASSLAVERTQYFGPGTRLTVL.

The chain carries TRBV27 and TRBJ1-1, with no clear D. CDR3 length equals 11 residues. Germline CDR1 reads MNHEY; CDR2 reads SMNVEV (reference sequence). V was shortened by 5 bases and J by 8 bases, with 9 bases between the two germline ends. The CDR3 DNA follows: TGTGCCAGCAGTGATCGAGGGGAAGCTTTCTTT. As protein: CASSDRGEAFF.

The rearrangement joins TRBV4-3 to TRBJ2-6, with 9 positions matching TRBD1. Germline V lookup: CDR1 LGHNA, CDR2 YSLEER. V lost 0 bases, J lost 0 bases, and 12 bases stayed unmatched. This CDR3 is built from 21 residues. The CDR3, as DNA: TGCGCCAGCAGCCAAGATCGTATTACAGGGGGCCTCGGCTCTGGGGCCAACGTCCTGACTTTC. Protein: CASSQDRITGGLGSGANVLTF.